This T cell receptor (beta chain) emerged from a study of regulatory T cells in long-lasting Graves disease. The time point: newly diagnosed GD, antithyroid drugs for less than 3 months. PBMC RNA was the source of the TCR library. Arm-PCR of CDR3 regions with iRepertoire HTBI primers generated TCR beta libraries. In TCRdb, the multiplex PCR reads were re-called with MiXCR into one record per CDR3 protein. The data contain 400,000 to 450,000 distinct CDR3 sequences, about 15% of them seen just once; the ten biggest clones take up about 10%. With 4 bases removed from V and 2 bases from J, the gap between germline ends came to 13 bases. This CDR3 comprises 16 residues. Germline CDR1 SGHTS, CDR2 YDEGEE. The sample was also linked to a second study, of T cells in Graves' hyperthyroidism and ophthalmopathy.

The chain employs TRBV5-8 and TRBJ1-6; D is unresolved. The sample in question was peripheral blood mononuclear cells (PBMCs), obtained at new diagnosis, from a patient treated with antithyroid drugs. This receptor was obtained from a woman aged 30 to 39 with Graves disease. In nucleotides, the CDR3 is TGTGCCAGCAGCCCGGGTAGGAGAACCTATAATTCACCCCTCCACTTT. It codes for CASSPGRRTYNSPLHF. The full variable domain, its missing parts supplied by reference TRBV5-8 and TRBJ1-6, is EAGVTQSPTHLIKTRGQQATLRCSPISGHTSVYWYQQALGLGLQFLLWYDEGEERNRGNFPPRFSGRQFPNYSSELNVNALELEDSALYLCASSPGRRTYNSPLHFGNGTRLTVT.